This T cell receptor beta chain came from a study of siplizumab effects on memory and regulatory T cells. Details on this clone: The antigen remains unidentified.

Germline CDR1 reads GTSNPN; CDR2 reads SVGIG (reference sequence). The V and J ends lost 2 bases and 3 bases, in that order; junction bases with no gene match: 14. CDR3 size: 18 residues. Clones were read by immunoSEQ multiplex PCR, and TCRdb kept only the in-frame ones, dropping some. The sample lists approximately 100,000 clones; 94% were seen once. Study-wide findings and caveats: The alloreactive clones that mapped to unstimulated subsets made up only a minor fraction. An assignable phenotype, naive or memory, was missing from roughly 78-96% of proliferating CD4+ or CD8+ clones. The diversity of naive T cells seemed greater than that of memory cells, and their alloresponse contribution seemed major.

The gene calls are TRBV30 and TRBJ1-5, with 9 bases aligning to TRBD1. Sample: Tregs sorted from blood. This clonotype was obtained from a human donor in good health. CDR3 sequence reads: CAWSSPLPGTGINQPQHF. CDR3 coding DNA: TGTGCCTGGAGTTCCCCGTTGCCGGGGACAGGGATCAATCAGCCCCAGCATTTT.